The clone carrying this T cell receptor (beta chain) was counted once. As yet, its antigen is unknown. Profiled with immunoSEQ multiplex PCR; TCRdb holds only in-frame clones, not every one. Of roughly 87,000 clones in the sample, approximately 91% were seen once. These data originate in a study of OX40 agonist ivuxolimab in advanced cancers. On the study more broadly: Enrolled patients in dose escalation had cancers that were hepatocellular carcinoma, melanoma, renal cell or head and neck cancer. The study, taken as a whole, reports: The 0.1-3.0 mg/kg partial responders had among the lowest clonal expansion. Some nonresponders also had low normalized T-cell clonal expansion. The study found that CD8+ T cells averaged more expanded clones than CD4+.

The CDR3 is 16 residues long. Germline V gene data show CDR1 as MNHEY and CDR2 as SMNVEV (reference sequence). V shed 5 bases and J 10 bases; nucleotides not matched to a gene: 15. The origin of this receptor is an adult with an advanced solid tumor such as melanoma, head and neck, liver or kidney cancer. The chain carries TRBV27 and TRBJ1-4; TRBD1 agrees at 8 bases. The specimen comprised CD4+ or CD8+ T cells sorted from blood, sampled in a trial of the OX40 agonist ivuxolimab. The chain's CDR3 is CASSPLGQGSGGKLFF. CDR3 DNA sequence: TGTGCCAGCAGTCCCCTAGGACAGGGTTCGGGTGGAAAACTGTTTTTT.